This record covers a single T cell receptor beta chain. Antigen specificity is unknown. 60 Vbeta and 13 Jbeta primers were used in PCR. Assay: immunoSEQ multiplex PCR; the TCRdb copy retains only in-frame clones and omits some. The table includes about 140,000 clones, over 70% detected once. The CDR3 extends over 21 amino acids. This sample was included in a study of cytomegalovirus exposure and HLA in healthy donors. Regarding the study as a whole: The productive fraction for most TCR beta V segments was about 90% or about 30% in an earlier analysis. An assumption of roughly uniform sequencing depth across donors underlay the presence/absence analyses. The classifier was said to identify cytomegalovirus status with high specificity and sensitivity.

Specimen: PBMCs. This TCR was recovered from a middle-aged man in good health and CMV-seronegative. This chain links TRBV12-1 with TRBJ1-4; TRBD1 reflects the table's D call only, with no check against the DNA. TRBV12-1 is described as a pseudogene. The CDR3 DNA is TGTGCCAGCAGCTTCCTGGGACAGGAGTCCCACATAATCGAAACTAATGAAAAACTGTTTTTT. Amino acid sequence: CASSFLGQESHIIETNEKLFF.